This T cell receptor (beta chain) was identified in a study of low-dose radiotherapy and immunotherapy resistance in tumors (dated by TCRdb to the early 2020s). As for the study more broadly: In Cohort 1, each fraction delivered 0.5 Gy every 2 weeks, and the prescribed total PTV dose was 6.5 Gy. Patients in Cohort 2 were given 1 Gy per fraction every two weeks, for a total of 13 Gy across 26 weeks. Nivolumab was administered intravenously as a 240 mg flat dose every two weeks, and ipilimumab was administered intravenously at 1 mg/kg every six weeks. Cyclophosphamide 200 mg/m2 was administered intravenously every two weeks, one day before each radiation and immunotherapy administration. Starting on cycle 1 day 1, patients took 300 mg of aspirin by mouth once a day for four cycles. First-strand cDNA was synthesized with Superscript III and a set of TRAV- and TRBV-specific primers, covering both TCRalpha and TCRbeta chains. No randomization into treatment groups was done for the people taking part in the trial. The translational analysis covered eight patients: three from the first dose cohort and the first five from the second dose cohort.

The CDR3 covers 14 residues, taking in both the cysteine and the phenylalanine. Only CDR3 DNA remains: 42 bases, in frame from the first base. CDR1 and CDR2 (MNHNY, SVGAGI) derive from the germline V gene (reference sequence). V was cut back by 5 bases and J by 0 bases, leaving a gap of 10 bases between them. TCRdb lists the instrument as Illumina HiSeq 2500. TCRs were amplified with Phusion for approximately 21 PCR cycles, with a constant-region primer paired with the adapter attached to the V primers. The MessageAmp II aRNA Amplification Kit was used to amplify the isolated mRNA, with in vitro transcription run for roughly 15 hours at 37 degrees C. mRNA for TCR sequencing was isolated with the Dynabeads mRNA DIRECT Purification Kit. A second roughly 23-cycle Phusion PCR added indexed Illumina adapters, and products were purified with AMPure XP beads. Per the source publication's procedure: Custom Perl scripts were used to pool TCR sequences that encoded the same protein, to remove out-of-frame sequences, and to calculate the abundance of each clonotype. TCR sequences supported by only a single read were excluded from analysis. Repertoire metrics included Shannon entropy, Gini index, clonality, richness, and frequency of TCRs shared between repertoires. TCRdb applied fastp at Q25 and MiXCR to the public reads, then kept only in-frame beta chains. CDR3 protein duplicates are merged, each entry listing the most common genes and DNA. TCRdb, rather than the study authors, made the V and J calls. Recorded for this sample are tens of thousands of distinct CDR3 sequences; around 34% of them occurred a single time. In total, the top ten clones hold around 8% of the sample.

Notes on this clonotype: Its antigen has not been determined. No base qualities exist here, and no much larger clone lies one base off it.

In the paper's terms, the time point label means: after trial treatment. In the paper's terms, the treatment or condition label means: LDRT plus nivolumab, ipilimumab, low-dose cyclophosphamide and aspirin (RACIN trial). The donors took part in RACIN, a single-arm, phase I, dose-escalation trial that combined nivolumab, ipilimumab, aspirin, low-dose cyclophosphamide and low-dose radiotherapy. Patients were eligible if they had advanced solid tumors that were TIL-negative. This chain joins TRBV6-6 to TRBJ1-1; the D gene is possibly TRBD1, with 5 bases matching. This clonotype was obtained from a male donor with rectosigmoid adenocarcinoma. Sequencing used PBMCs, obtained after low-dose radiotherapy plus immunotherapy. The CDR3: CASSETRVNTEAFF. The DNA reads as follows: TGTGCCAGCAGTGAAACCAGGGTGAACACTGAAGCTTTCTTT.